This T cell receptor beta chain was identified in a study of T cells after posttransplantation cyclophosphamide. In germline, CDR1 is SGDLS, CDR2 YYNGEE. V was trimmed by 3 bases and J by 1 base, leaving 14 bases between them. The length of the CDR3 is 16 residues. This clone was counted many times. Measured with immunoSEQ multiplex PCR; TCRdb has only the in-frame clones, and not every one. In total the sample includes 40,000 to 55,000 clones, none of them seen once. Peripheral blood was collected from the related graft donor on the marrow donation day. The receptor's source is a middle-aged man in good health, CMV-negative, and a related stem cell transplant donor. The chain is built from TRBV9 and TRBJ1-5; the D gene is possibly TRBD1 (5 bases). Material for sequencing was PBMCs. The CDR3 coding sequence is TGTGCCAGCAGCGCGGGAGGGGCGGGGAGCAATCAGCCCCAGCATTTT. Amino acids: CASSAGGAGSNQPQHF.